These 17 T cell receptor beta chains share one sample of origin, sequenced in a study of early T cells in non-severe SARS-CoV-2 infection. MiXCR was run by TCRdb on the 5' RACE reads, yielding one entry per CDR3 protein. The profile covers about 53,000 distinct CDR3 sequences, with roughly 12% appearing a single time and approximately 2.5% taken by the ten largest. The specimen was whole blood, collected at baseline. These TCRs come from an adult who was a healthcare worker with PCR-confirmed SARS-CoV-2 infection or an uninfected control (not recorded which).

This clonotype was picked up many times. Written as DNA, the CDR3 is TGCGCCAGCAGCCAAGAACCCTGGGGACCCAGCACCGGGGAGCTGTTTTTT. Translating it yields CASSQEPWGPSTGELFF. The V and J genes are TRBV4-1 and TRBJ2-2, with D perhaps TRBD1 or TRBD2 (5 bases each). The CDR3 is 17 residues long. Trimming pared 0 bases from V and 4 bases from J, leaving 15 bases between. The germline V gene encodes CDR1 MGHRA and CDR2 YSYEKL.

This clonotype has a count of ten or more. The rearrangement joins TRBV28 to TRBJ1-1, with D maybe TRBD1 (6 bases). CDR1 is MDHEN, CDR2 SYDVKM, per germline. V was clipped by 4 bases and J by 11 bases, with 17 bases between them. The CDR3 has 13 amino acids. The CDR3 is CASSYKNRVGAFF. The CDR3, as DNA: TGTGCCAGCAGTTACAAAAACAGGGTAGGGGCTTTCTTT. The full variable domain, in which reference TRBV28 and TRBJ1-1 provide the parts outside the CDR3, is DVKVTQSSRYLVKRTGEKVFLECVQDMDHENMFWYRQDPGLGLRLIYFSYDVKMKEKGDIPEGYSVSREKKERFSLILESASTNQTSMYLCASSYKNRVGAFFGQGTRLTVV.

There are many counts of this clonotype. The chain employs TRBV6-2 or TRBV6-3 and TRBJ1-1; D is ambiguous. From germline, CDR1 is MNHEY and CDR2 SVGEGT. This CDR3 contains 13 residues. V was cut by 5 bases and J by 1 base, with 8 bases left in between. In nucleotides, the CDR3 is TGTGCCAGCAGTCTCCGACGGAACACTGAAGCTTTCTTT. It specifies CASSLRRNTEAFF.

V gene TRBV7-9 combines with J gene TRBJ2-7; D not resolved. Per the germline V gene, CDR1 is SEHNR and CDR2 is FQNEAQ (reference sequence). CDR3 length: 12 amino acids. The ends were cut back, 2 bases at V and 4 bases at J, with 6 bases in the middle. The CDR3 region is CASSLYEYEQYF. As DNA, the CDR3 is TGTGCCAGCAGCTTATATGAGTACGAGCAGTACTTC.

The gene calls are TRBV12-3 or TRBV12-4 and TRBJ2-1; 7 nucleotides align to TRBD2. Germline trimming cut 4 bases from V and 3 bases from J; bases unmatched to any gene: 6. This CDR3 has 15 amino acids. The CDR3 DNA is TGTGCCAGCAGTTCAGGGACTACGATCTACAATGAGCAGTTCTTC. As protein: CASSSGTTIYNEQFF.

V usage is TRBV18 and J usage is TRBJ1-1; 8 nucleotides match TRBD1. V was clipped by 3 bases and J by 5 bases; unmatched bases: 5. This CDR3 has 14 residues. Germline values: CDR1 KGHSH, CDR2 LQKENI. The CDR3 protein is CASSPDRGPTEAFF. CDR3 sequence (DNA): TGTGCCAGCTCACCCGACAGGGGACCGACTGAAGCTTTCTTT. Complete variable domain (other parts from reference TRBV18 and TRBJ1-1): NAGVMQNPRHLVRRRGQEARLRCSPMKGHSHVYWYRQLPEEGLKFMVYLQKENIIDESGMPKERFSAEFPKEGPSILRIQQVVRGDSAAYFCASSPDRGPTEAFFGQGTRLTVV.

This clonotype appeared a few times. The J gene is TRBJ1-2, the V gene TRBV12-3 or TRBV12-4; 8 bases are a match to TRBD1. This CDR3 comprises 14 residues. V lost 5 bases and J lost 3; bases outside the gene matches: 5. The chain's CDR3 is CASSPQGVDYGYTF. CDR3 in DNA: TGTGCCAGCAGTCCACAGGGGGTCGACTATGGCTACACCTTC.

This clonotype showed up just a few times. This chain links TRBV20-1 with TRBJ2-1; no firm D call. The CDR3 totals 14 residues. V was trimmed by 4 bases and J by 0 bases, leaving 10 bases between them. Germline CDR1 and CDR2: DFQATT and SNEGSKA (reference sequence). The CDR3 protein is CSAKRPTSYNEQFF. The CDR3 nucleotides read TGCAGTGCTAAACGCCCGACCTCCTACAATGAGCAGTTCTTC.

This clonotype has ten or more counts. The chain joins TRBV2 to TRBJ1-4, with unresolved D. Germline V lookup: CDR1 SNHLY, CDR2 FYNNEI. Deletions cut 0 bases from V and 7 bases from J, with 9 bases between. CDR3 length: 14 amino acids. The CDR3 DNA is TGTGCCAGCAGTGAAGCGCAAACTGTTGAAAAACTGTTTTTT. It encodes CASSEAQTVEKLFF.

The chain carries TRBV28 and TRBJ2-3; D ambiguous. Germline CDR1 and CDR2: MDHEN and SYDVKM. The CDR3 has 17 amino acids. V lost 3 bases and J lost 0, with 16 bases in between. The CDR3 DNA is TGTGCCAGCAGTTTGGGGTTCGAGGCATATAGCACAGATACGCAGTATTTT. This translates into CASSLGFEAYSTDTQYF. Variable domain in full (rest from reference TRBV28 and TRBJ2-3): DVKVTQSSRYLVKRTGEKVFLECVQDMDHENMFWYRQDPGLGLRLIYFSYDVKMKEKGDIPEGYSVSREKKERFSLILESASTNQTSMYLCASSLGFEAYSTDTQYFGPGTRLTVL.

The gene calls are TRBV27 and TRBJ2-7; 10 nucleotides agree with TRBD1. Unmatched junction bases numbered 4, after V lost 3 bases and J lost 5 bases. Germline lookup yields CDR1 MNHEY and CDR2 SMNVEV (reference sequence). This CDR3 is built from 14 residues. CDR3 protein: CASSLTGGIDEQYF. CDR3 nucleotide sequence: TGTGCCAGCAGTTTGACAGGGGGCATCGACGAGCAGTACTTC.

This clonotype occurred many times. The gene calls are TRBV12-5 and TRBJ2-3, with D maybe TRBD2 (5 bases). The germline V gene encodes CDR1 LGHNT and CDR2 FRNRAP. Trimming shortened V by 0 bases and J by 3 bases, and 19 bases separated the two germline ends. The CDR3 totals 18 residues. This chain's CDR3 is CASGLVPDGIMETDTQYF. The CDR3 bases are TGTGCTAGTGGTTTGGTACCCGACGGGATAATGGAAACAGATACGCAGTATTTT.

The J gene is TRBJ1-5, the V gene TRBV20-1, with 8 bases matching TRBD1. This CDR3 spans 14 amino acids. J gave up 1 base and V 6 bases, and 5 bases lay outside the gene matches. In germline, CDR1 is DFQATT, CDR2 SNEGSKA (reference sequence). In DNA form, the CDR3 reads TGCAGTGCCCTGACAGGGGAGAGCAATCAGCCCCAGCATTTT. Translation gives CSALTGESNQPQHF.

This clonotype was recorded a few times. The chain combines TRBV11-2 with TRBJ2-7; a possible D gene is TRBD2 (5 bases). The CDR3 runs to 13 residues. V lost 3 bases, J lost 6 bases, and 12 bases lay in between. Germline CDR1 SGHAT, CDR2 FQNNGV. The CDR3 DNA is TGTGCCAGCAGCTTTGAGGGAAAGGGCGAGCAGTACTTC. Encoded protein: CASSFEGKGEQYF. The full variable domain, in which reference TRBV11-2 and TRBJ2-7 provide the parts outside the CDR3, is EAGVAQSPRYKIIEKRQSVAFWCNPISGHATLYWYQQILGQGPKLLIQFQNNGVVDDSQLPKDRFSAERLKGVDSTLKIQPAKLEDSAVYLCASSFEGKGEQYFGPGTRLTVT.

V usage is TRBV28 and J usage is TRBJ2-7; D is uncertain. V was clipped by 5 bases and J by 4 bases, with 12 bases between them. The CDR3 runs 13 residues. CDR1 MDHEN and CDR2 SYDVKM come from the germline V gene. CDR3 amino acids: CASSPGSSYEQYF. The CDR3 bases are TGTGCCAGCAGTCCCGGCAGTTCGTACGAGCAGTACTTC.

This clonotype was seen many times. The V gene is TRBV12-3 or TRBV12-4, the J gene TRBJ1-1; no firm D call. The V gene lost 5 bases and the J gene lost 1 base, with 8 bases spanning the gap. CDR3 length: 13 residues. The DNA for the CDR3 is TGTGCCAGCAGTCCCGAGAAGAACACTGAAGCTTTCTTT. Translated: CASSPEKNTEAFF.

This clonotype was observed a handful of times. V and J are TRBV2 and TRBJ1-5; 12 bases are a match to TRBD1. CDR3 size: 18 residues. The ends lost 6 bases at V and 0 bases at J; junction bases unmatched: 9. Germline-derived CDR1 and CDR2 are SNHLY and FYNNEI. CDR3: CASRRDRGQYLSNQPQHF. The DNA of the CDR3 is TGTGCCAGCAGGAGGGACAGGGGGCAATACCTTAGCAATCAGCCCCAGCATTTT.